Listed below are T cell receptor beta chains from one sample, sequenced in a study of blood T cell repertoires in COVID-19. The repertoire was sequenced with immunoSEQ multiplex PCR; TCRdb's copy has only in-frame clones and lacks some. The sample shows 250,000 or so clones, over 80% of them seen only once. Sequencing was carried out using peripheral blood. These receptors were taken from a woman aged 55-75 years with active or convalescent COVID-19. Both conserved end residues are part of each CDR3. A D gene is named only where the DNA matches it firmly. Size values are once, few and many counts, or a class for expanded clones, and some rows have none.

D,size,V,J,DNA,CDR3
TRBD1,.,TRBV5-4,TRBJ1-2,TGTGCCAGCAGGACGGGGCAGGGGGAATATGGCTACACCTTC,CASRTGQGEYGYTF
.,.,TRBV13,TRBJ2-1,TGTGCCAGCAGCTTTAGCGGTTACAATGAGCAGTTCTTC,CASSFSGYNEQFF
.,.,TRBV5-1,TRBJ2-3,TGCGCCAGCAGCTTGGCCACGAGGACTAGCACAGATACGCAGTATTTT,CASSLATRTSTDTQYF
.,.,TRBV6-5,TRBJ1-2,TGTGCCAGCAGTCCCGCCGACACGGACTATGGCTACACCTTC,CASSPADTDYGYTF
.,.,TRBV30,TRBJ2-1,TGTGCCTGCCGACTAGTAGGGGCCAATGAGCAGTTCTTC,CACRLVGANEQFF
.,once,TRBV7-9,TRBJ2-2,TGTGCCAGCAACTACCCCCAGGGTGGGAAGAACCCCGGGGAGCTGTTTTTT,CASNYPQGGKNPGELFF
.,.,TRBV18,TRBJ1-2,TGTGCCAGCTCCTCTCCAGCGGACTATGGCTACACCTTC,CASSSPADYGYTF
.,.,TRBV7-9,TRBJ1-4,TGTGCCAGCAGCGGGGACTCTGAAAAACTGTTTTTT,CASSGDSEKLFF
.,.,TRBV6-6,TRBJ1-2,TGTGCCAGCAGTTACCCGGGACACCCCTATGGCTACACCTTC,CASSYPGHPYGYTF
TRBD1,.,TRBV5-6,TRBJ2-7,TGTGCCAGCAGCCACTGGTTGAGGACAGGGGACTACGAGCAGTACTTC,CASSHWLRTGDYEQYF
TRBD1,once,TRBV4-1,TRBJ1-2,TGCGCCAGCAGCCAAGTTAGGACAGGGGTCAACTATGGCTACACCTTC,CASSQVRTGVNYGYTF
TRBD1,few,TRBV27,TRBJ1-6,TGTGCCAGCAGGCCAGGGGACAGGGCAAATTCACCCCTCCACTTT,CASRPGDRANSPLHF
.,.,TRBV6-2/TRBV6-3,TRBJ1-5,TGTGCCAGCAGTCAGTGGGGCGTGGAGCCCCAGCATTTT,CASSQWGVEPQHF
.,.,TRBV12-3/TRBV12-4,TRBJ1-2,TGTGCCTCGAGGAGTTCCGCAAACTATGGCTACACCTTC,CASRSSANYGYTF
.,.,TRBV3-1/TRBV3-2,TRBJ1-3,TGTGCCAGCAGCCCCCTACAGGGTAACACCATATATTTT,CASSPLQGNTIYF
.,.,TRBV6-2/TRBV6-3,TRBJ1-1,TGTGCCAGCAGTTCCGCCCGGGTCCCGAGGGGGACTGAAGCTTTCTTT,CASSSARVPRGTEAFF
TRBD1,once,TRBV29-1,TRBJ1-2,TGCAGCGTTGTTAGTGGACAGGGCAACTATGGCTACACCTTC,CSVVSGQGNYGYTF
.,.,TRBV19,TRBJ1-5,TGTGCCAGTACCCCCGCTAATCCTAGCAATCAGCCCCAGCATTTT,CASTPANPSNQPQHF
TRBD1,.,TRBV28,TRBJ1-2,TGTGCCAGCAAGCCACAGGGGGCGCGAGACTATGGCTACACCTTC,CASKPQGARDYGYTF
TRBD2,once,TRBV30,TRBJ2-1,TGTGCCTGGAGTGTGCTAGCGGTAGACAGCTCCTACAATGAGCAGTTCTTC,CAWSVLAVDSSYNEQFF
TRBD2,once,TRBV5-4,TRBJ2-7,TGTGCCAGCAGCTACCTAGCGGGAGCCTACGAGCAGTACTTC,CASSYLAGAYEQYF
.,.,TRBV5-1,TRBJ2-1,TGCGCCAGCAGCCCTGGACTACTCACCAATGAGCAGTTCTTC,CASSPGLLTNEQFF
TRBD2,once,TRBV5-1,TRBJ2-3,TGCGCCAGCAGCTTGGGGACTAGCGGGGCCACTCATACGCAGTATTTT,CASSLGTSGATHTQYF
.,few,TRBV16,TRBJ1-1,TGTGCCAGCAGCAAAAGCGGGGGAAACACTGAAGCTTTCTTT,CASSKSGGNTEAFF
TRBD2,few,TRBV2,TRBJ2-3,TGTGCCAGCAGAAATCCGCGGGGACTAGCGGGCAGAACAGATACGCAGTATTTT,CASRNPRGLAGRTDTQYF
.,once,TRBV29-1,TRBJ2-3,TGCAGCGTTTCCGAGTGGAGCTTCACAGATACGCAGTATTTT,CSVSEWSFTDTQYF
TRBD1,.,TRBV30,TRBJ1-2,TGTGCCTGGGGCAGGGGGACAGGGGAGGTGGATGGCTACACCTTC,CAWGRGTGEVDGYTF
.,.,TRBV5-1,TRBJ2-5,TGCGCCAGCAGTTATCTACCCGGTCAGGGAGAGACCCAGTACTTC,CASSYLPGQGETQYF
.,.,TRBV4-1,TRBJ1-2,TGCGCCAGCAGCCAAGTTAGCAGGGATCATGGCTACACCTTC,CASSQVSRDHGYTF
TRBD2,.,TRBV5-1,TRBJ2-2,TGCGCCAGCAGTTATACGGCGGGAGGTGTAACCGGGGAGCTGTTTTTT,CASSYTAGGVTGELFF
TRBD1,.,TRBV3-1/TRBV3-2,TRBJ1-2,TGTGCCAGCAGCCAAGAGGGACAGGGAGAGGGTGGCTACACCTTC,CASSQEGQGEGGYTF